The 23 T cell receptor beta chains listed next were all sequenced from one sample in a study of technical replicates of blood from a handful of donors. Sequencing was performed with immunoSEQ multiplex PCR; in TCRdb, only in-frame clones are kept and a portion is missing. The table has about 75,000 clones, around 97% seen once; the top ten hold under 0.3%. The sequencing sample was made of T cells isolated from PBMCs. These receptors were obtained from a human donor in good health.

CDR3 DNA sequence: TGTGCCTGGAACCCCGGGACAGGGGTGGGCGAGCAGTACTTC. Amino acids: CAWNPGTGVGEQYF. The chain is built from TRBV30 and TRBJ2-7; 10 nucleotides align to TRBD1. The V gene end was trimmed by 4 bases and the J gene end by 6 bases; junction bases not matched to a gene: 9. CDR1 and CDR2 from the germline V gene are GTSNPN and SVGIG (reference sequence). The CDR3 covers 14 residues.

The chain employs TRBV11-3 and TRBJ2-7; possible D gene TRBD1, 6 bases. V lost 0 bases to trimming and J lost 3 bases, with 15 bases between them. The CDR3 extends over 16 amino acids. Germline V CDR1 and CDR2: SGHNT, YENEEA. The CDR3 region is CASSLDSGDGHYEQYF. The CDR3 coding sequence is TGTGCCAGCAGCTTAGATTCAGGGGACGGACACTACGAGCAGTACTTC.

The chain carries TRBV27 and TRBJ1-2, with D possibly being TRBD1 (5 bases). Germline V CDR1 and CDR2: MNHEY, SMNVEV (reference sequence). V gave up 2 bases and J gave up 6 bases, with 10 bases separating them. The CDR3 runs to 13 residues. This chain's CDR3 is CASSLAGIDGYTF. The DNA of the CDR3 is TGTGCCAGCAGTTTAGCAGGGATAGATGGCTACACCTTC.

The chain joins TRBV19 to TRBJ1-4; TRBD1 matches 7 bases. The J segment lost 7 bases and the V segment lost 4 bases, leaving 9 bases of the junction unmatched. Germline-derived CDR1 and CDR2 are LNHDA and SQIVND (reference sequence). CDR3 length: 15 residues. CDR3 amino acids: CASSTIDRDGEKLFF. CDR3 sequence (DNA): TGTGCCAGTAGTACGATTGACAGGGACGGTGAAAAACTGTTTTTT.

The chain recombines TRBV25-1 with TRBJ2-2; 7 bases align to TRBD2. Germline V gives CDR1 MGHDK, CDR2 SYGVNS. The ends lost 10 bases at V and 4 bases at J; junction bases unmatched: 6. This CDR3 spans 13 amino acids. For the CDR3, the DNA is TGTGCCACTCTGACTAGCTCCACCGGGGAGCTGTTTTTT. It yields the protein CATLTSSTGELFF.

The chain is built from TRBV5-8 and TRBJ2-7; TRBD1 is a possible D gene (5 bases). This CDR3 contains 13 residues. V lost 4 bases, J lost 0 bases, and 8 bases lay in between. The germline V gene encodes CDR1 SGHTS and CDR2 YDEGEE. This CDR3 reads CASSMDTSYEQYF. For the CDR3, the DNA is TGTGCCAGCAGCATGGACACCTCCTACGAGCAGTACTTC.

V and J are TRBV6-5 and TRBJ2-5, with 8 bases that match TRBD1. The CDR3 length is 15 residues. V was clipped by 2 bases and J by 5 bases; unmatched bases: 7. Germline V gives CDR1 MNHEY, CDR2 SVGAGI. CDR3 coding DNA: TGTGCCAGCAGTTACATGCCAGGGGGCTTGGAGACCCAGTACTTC. Protein: CASSYMPGGLETQYF.

This chain uses TRBV29-1 with TRBJ2-1, with a weak D call TRBD2 (6 bases). Trimming stripped 5 bases from V and 10 bases from J, with 12 bases between. Germline CDR1 and CDR2: SQVTM and ANQGSEA. The CDR3 is 11 amino acids. The CDR3 DNA is TGCAGCGTTCAACTAGCCAACGAGCAGTTCTTC. This gives the protein CSVQLANEQFF.

The genes are TRBV7-8 and TRBJ2-7; D may be TRBD2 (6 bases). CDR1 and CDR2 from the germline V gene are SGHVS and FQNEAQ. V was cut by 5 bases and J by 3 bases, with 14 bases left in between. The CDR3 consists of 14 residues. Here the CDR3 DNA reads TGTGCCAGCAGCGCCTCTAGCGTCAGCTACGAGCAGTACTTC. It translates to CASSASSVSYEQYF. Variable domain in full (rest from reference TRBV7-8 and TRBJ2-7): GAGVSQSPRYKVAKRGQDVALRCDPISGHVSLFWYQQALGQGPEFLTYFQNEAQLDKSGLPSDRFFAERPEGSVSTLKIQRTQQEDSAVYLCASSASSVSYEQYFGPGTRLTVT.

The V call is TRBV7-5, the J call TRBJ2-7; the table calls TRBD1, which could not be checked here. TRBV7-5 is described as a pseudogene. The CDR3 is 15 residues long. For the CDR3, the DNA is TGTGCCAGAAGCTTAGTAAAGGGGGCGCATTCCGAGCAGTACTTC. This encodes CARSLVKGAHSEQYF.

The chain joins TRBV9 to TRBJ1-2, with D unclear. Germline CDR1 reads SGDLS; CDR2 reads YYNGEE. The V end was cut by 1 base, the J end by 2 bases, with 15 bases between. This CDR3 comprises 16 residues. This CDR3 reads CASSVYYLESNYGYTF. CDR3 nucleotides: TGTGCCAGCAGCGTATATTACCTGGAGTCAAACTATGGCTACACCTTC.

J is TRBJ1-5 and V is TRBV2; 11 bases align to TRBD1. In germline, CDR1 is SNHLY, CDR2 FYNNEI. Trimming cost V 10 bases and J 6 bases; bases outside gene matches: 11. The CDR3 runs 15 residues. DNA for the CDR3: TGTGCCACCGATTCGTGGGACAGGGGGACTCAGCCCCAGCATTTT. The encoded protein is CATDSWDRGTQPQHF. Full variable domain (rest looked up from reference TRBV2 and TRBJ1-5): EPEVTQTPSHQVTQMGQEVILRCVPISNHLYFYWYRQILGQKVEFLVSFYNNEISEKSEIFDDQFSVERPDGSNFTLKIRSTKLEDSAMYFCATDSWDRGTQPQHFGDGTRLSIL.

The gene calls are TRBV6-5 and TRBJ1-5; D ambiguous. Trimming stripped 4 bases from V and 4 bases from J, with 11 bases between. CDR3 length: 14 amino acids. Germline-derived CDR1 and CDR2 are MNHEY and SVGAGI. CDR3 region: CASSSRRSNQPQHF. CDR3 bases: TGTGCCAGCAGTTCCCGACGGAGTAATCAGCCCCAGCATTTT.

The CDR3: CASAIGGDENTEAFF. The CDR3 nucleotides read TGCGCCAGCGCCATAGGAGGGGATGAGAACACTGAAGCTTTCTTT. This chain connects TRBV5-1 to TRBJ1-1; D perhaps matches TRBD1 (5 bases). CDR3 length: 15 residues. Trimming took 7 bases from V and 1 from J, leaving 17 bases between them. CDR1 SGHRS and CDR2 YFSETQ come from the germline V gene. Based on the CDR3 plus reference TRBV5-1 and TRBJ1-1, the full variable domain is KAGVTQTPRYLIKTRGQQVTLSCSPISGHRSVSWYQQTPGQGLQFLFEYFSETQRNKGNFPGRFSGRQFSNSRSEMNVSTLELGDSALYLCASAIGGDENTEAFFGQGTRLTVV.

In this sample, this clone turned up once. This chain links TRBV6-6 with TRBJ2-2; the D is unclear. This CDR3 comprises 14 residues. CDR1 and CDR2 (germline): MNHNY, SVGAGI (reference sequence). V lost 2 bases to trimming and J lost 1 base, with 5 bases between them. CDR3 protein: CASSYTENTGELFF. The DNA for the CDR3 is TGTGCCAGCAGTTACACAGAGAACACCGGGGAGCTGTTTTTT.

This clone was recorded once. The chain has TRBV29-1 and TRBJ1-4; 7 bases fit TRBD1. The trim removed 8 bases at V and 3 bases at J, leaving 6 bases unmatched. The CDR3 length is 13 residues. Germline assignment: CDR1 SQVTM and CDR2 ANQGSEA. CDR3 DNA: TGCAGCACAGGGGACAGTCCTAATGAAAAACTGTTTTTT. Protein product: CSTGDSPNEKLFF.

The V gene is TRBV29-1, the J gene TRBJ1-4; 7 bases line up with TRBD1. V lost 5 bases to trimming and J lost 10 bases; unmatched junction nucleotides: 10. The CDR3 spans 13 residues. Germline V gives CDR1 SQVTM, CDR2 ANQGSEA. The CDR3 bases are TGCAGCGTTTTTAGACAGGGAGAAGGAAAACTGTTTTTT. Amino acids: CSVFRQGEGKLFF.

The J gene is TRBJ1-4, the V gene TRBV2, with 9 bases aligning to TRBD1. There are 16 residues in the CDR3. J lost 0 bases, V lost 5 bases, and 4 bases had no gene match. CDR1 is SNHLY and CDR2 is FYNNEI in the germline V gene. CDR3 protein: CASSRTGVTTNEKLFF. CDR3 DNA sequence: TGTGCCAGCAGTAGGACAGGGGTTACAACTAATGAAAAACTGTTTTTT.

The J gene is TRBJ2-5, the V gene TRBV5-1, with 11 positions matching TRBD2. V dropped 0 bases and J dropped 5; count of bases not matched to a gene: 9. CDR3 size: 17 residues. Germline CDR1 is SGHRS and CDR2 is YFSETQ. This CDR3 reads CASSLGNLAGGLETQYF. CDR3 coding DNA: TGCGCCAGCAGCTTGGGCAACCTAGCGGGAGGCCTGGAGACCCAGTACTTC.

J is TRBJ2-5 and V is TRBV27, with 12 bases lining up with TRBD2. Germline lookup yields CDR1 MNHEY and CDR2 SMNVEV (reference sequence). V shed 2 bases, J shed 2 bases, and the junction held 3 bases outside the gene matches. There are 16 residues in the CDR3. CDR3 DNA sequence: TGTGCCAGCAGTTTAACGCTAGCGGGAGGGCAAGAGACCCAGTACTTC. The encoded protein is CASSLTLAGGQETQYF.

The chain joins TRBV7-3 to TRBJ2-1, with TRBD2 identical over 15 bases. The CDR3 contains 16 residues. J was trimmed by 11 bases and V by 3 bases; bases with no gene match: 8. CDR1 and CDR2 (germline): SGHTA, FQGTGA. CDR3 DNA: TGTGCCAGCAGCTTGGAAGGGACTAGCGGGAGGATGCAGCAGTTCTTC. It specifies CASSLEGTSGRMQQFF.

The rearrangement uses TRBV21-1 and TRBJ1-1; no check of the table's D call, TRBD1, against the DNA was made. TRBV21-1 is annotated as a pseudogene. CDR3 size: 14 residues. The CDR3 nucleotides are TGTGCCAGCAGCTACAGGGGTGAGGAATCTGAAGCTTTCTTT. It translates to CASSYRGEESEAFF.

The rearrangement joins TRBV28 to TRBJ2-4; D is perhaps TRBD1 (6 bases). Trimming cost V 6 bases and J 9 bases, with 18 bases left between them. CDR3 length: 14 amino acids. CDR1 MDHEN and CDR2 SYDVKM come from the germline V gene. CDR3 loop: CASSPADRKTIQYF. The CDR3 DNA is TGTGCCAGCAGCCCAGCCGACAGGAAGACCATTCAGTACTTC.